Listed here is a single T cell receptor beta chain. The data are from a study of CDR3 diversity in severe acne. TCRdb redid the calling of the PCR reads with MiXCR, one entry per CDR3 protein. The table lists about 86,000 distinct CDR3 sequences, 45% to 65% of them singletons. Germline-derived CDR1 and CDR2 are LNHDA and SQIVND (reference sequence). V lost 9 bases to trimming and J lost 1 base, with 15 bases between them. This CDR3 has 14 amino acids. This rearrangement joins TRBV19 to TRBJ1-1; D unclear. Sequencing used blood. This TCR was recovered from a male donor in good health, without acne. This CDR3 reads CASSPRVSNTEAFF. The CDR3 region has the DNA TGTGCCAGCTCACCGAGGGTCTCGAACACTGAAGCTTTCTTT.